The rows below give T cell receptor beta chains drawn from one sample of a study of blood T cells in healthy people across ages. TCRdb passed the 5' RACE reads through MiXCR, listing each CDR3 protein once. This table holds under 1 million distinct CDR3 sequences, around 45% found once. Sequenced: blood. The receptors shown here come from a man aged 55 to 70 in good health. Each CDR3 is given with its conserved first and last residue. Each record gives: CDR3 protein, CDR3 DNA, V gene, D gene, clone size, J gene. The D gene is left open where the match is weak. Some rows have no size entry. The others give once, few or many, or a class for an expanded clone.

cdr3_aa: CATSRDRLAQGTQYF; cdr3_nt: TGTGCCACCAGCAGAGATCGACTAGCACAGGGGACCCAGTACTTC; v_call: TRBV15; d_call: NA; clone_size: NA; j_call: TRBJ2-5
cdr3_aa: CASSLDTGVREQFF; cdr3_nt: TGCGCCAGCAGCTTGGATACAGGGGTGAGGGAGCAGTTCTTC; v_call: TRBV5-1; d_call: TRBD1; clone_size: few; j_call: TRBJ2-1
cdr3_aa: CASSYLANIQYF; cdr3_nt: TGTGCCAGCAGTTACTTGGCCAACATTCAGTACTTC; v_call: TRBV6-6; d_call: NA; clone_size: NA; j_call: TRBJ2-4
cdr3_aa: CASSGGQGSHGYTF; cdr3_nt: TGTGCCAGCAGTGGGGGACAGGGGTCGCATGGCTACACCTTC; v_call: TRBV6-6; d_call: TRBD1; clone_size: NA; j_call: TRBJ1-2
cdr3_aa: CASSYSMGLASYEQYF; cdr3_nt: TGTGCCAGCAGTTACTCGATGGGACTAGCGAGCTACGAGCAGTACTTC; v_call: TRBV6-2/TRBV6-3; d_call: TRBD2; clone_size: NA; j_call: TRBJ2-7
cdr3_aa: CASNRGRGPDEQYF; cdr3_nt: TGTGCCAGCAACCGAGGCAGGGGGCCCGACGAGCAGTACTTC; v_call: TRBV2; d_call: TRBD1; clone_size: NA; j_call: TRBJ2-7
cdr3_aa: CSARGAGFAQYF; cdr3_nt: TGCAGTGCTAGAGGGGCAGGGTTTGCGCAGTATTTT; v_call: TRBV20-1; d_call: NA; clone_size: NA; j_call: TRBJ2-3
cdr3_aa: CAGSLGTGQVEQYF; cdr3_nt: TGTGCCGGCAGCTTAGGAACAGGCCAGGTGGAGCAGTACTTC; v_call: TRBV7-9; d_call: NA; clone_size: NA; j_call: TRBJ2-7
cdr3_aa: CASRKTASEGYTF; cdr3_nt: TGTGCCAGCAGGAAGACAGCTTCGGAAGGCTACACCTTC; v_call: TRBV6-5; d_call: NA; clone_size: NA; j_call: TRBJ1-2
cdr3_aa: CATRLGGQYEQYF; cdr3_nt: TGTGCCACCAGGCTTGGCGGGCAGTACGAGCAGTACTTC; v_call: TRBV15; d_call: NA; clone_size: few; j_call: TRBJ2-7
cdr3_aa: CASSFPGRRRTDTQYF; cdr3_nt: TGTGCCAGCAGCTTCCCGGGGAGGAGACGCACAGATACGCAGTATTTT; v_call: TRBV11-2; d_call: NA; clone_size: NA; j_call: TRBJ2-3
cdr3_aa: CASSQSSGEAYEQYF; cdr3_nt: TGTGCCAGCAGCCAAAGTAGTGGGGAGGCCTACGAGCAGTACTTC; v_call: TRBV3-1; d_call: NA; clone_size: few; j_call: TRBJ2-7
cdr3_aa: CASSFISHGTEAFF; cdr3_nt: TGTGCCAGCAGTTTTATCAGCCACGGCACTGAAGCTTTCTTT; v_call: TRBV27; d_call: NA; clone_size: few; j_call: TRBJ1-1
cdr3_aa: CASSYERTYEQYF; cdr3_nt: TGTGCCAGCAGTTACGAGAGAACCTACGAGCAGTACTTC; v_call: TRBV6-2/TRBV6-3; d_call: NA; clone_size: NA; j_call: TRBJ2-7
cdr3_aa: CASSQARHPHTDTQYF; cdr3_nt: TGTGCCAGCAGCCAAGCCCGACATCCCCACACAGATACGCAGTATTTT; v_call: TRBV3-1; d_call: NA; clone_size: few; j_call: TRBJ2-3
cdr3_aa: CASSPLTGDSEQFF; cdr3_nt: TGCGCCAGCAGCCCACTGACAGGGGATAGTGAGCAGTTCTTC; v_call: TRBV5-1; d_call: TRBD1; clone_size: NA; j_call: TRBJ2-1
cdr3_aa: CASSWTGLNEQFF; cdr3_nt: TGTGCCAGCAGCTGGACAGGGCTGAATGAGCAGTTCTTC; v_call: TRBV5-6; d_call: TRBD1; clone_size: few; j_call: TRBJ2-1
cdr3_aa: CASSQTVGGQTDTQYF; cdr3_nt: TGTGCCAGCAGCCAGACGGTGGGAGGGCAAACAGATACGCAGTATTTT; v_call: TRBV5-4; d_call: TRBD2; clone_size: NA; j_call: TRBJ2-3
cdr3_aa: CASRAGPIYEQYF; cdr3_nt: TGTGCCAGCAGGGCAGGGCCGATCTACGAGCAGTACTTC; v_call: TRBV6-5; d_call: NA; clone_size: few; j_call: TRBJ2-7
cdr3_aa: CASSQPGTLAEQYF; cdr3_nt: TGTGCCAGCAGCCAACCCGGGACCCTCGCCGAGCAGTACTTC; v_call: TRBV28; d_call: NA; clone_size: NA; j_call: TRBJ2-7
cdr3_aa: CSAREENVGTGIYNEQYF; cdr3_nt: TGCAGTGCTAGAGAAGAGAATGTGGGGACAGGGATTTACAATGAGCAGTACTTC; v_call: TRBV20-1; d_call: TRBD1; clone_size: once; j_call: TRBJ2-7
cdr3_aa: CSGTGVANTEAFF; cdr3_nt: TGCAGCGGGACAGGGGTAGCGAACACTGAAGCTTTCTTT; v_call: TRBV29-1; d_call: TRBD1; clone_size: few; j_call: TRBJ1-1
cdr3_aa: CASSAHTGNYEQYF; cdr3_nt: TGTGCCAGCAGCGCGCATACAGGGAACTACGAGCAGTACTTC; v_call: TRBV9; d_call: NA; clone_size: NA; j_call: TRBJ2-7
cdr3_aa: CASSQSGLSPQHF; cdr3_nt: TGCGCCAGCAGCCAGTCGGGGTTGTCGCCCCAGCATTTT; v_call: TRBV4-3; d_call: NA; clone_size: few; j_call: TRBJ1-5
cdr3_aa: CAIAGGALYTQYF; cdr3_nt: TGTGCCATCGCCGGGGGGGCCCTTTATACGCAGTATTTT; v_call: TRBV10-3; d_call: TRBD2; clone_size: NA; j_call: TRBJ2-3
cdr3_aa: CASTQTGIYEQYF; cdr3_nt: TGTGCCAGCACTCAGACAGGGATCTACGAGCAGTACTTC; v_call: TRBV28; d_call: TRBD1; clone_size: NA; j_call: TRBJ2-7
cdr3_aa: CSARDNEAFF; cdr3_nt: TGCAGTGCTAGAGATAATGAAGCTTTCTTT; v_call: TRBV20-1; d_call: NA; clone_size: NA; j_call: TRBJ1-1
cdr3_aa: CATSRGLRPGGRTDTQYF; cdr3_nt: TGTGCCACCAGCAGGGGCCTAAGACCGGGGGGAAGAACAGATACGCAGTATTTT; v_call: TRBV15; d_call: TRBD2; clone_size: few; j_call: TRBJ2-3
cdr3_aa: CASSKGGVPTNTEAFF; cdr3_nt: TGTGCCAGCAGCAAAGGGGGGGTTCCGACGAACACTGAAGCTTTCTTT; v_call: TRBV12-3/TRBV12-4; d_call: NA; clone_size: NA; j_call: TRBJ1-1
cdr3_aa: CATSSKKGTGKSGANVLTF; cdr3_nt: TGTGCCACCAGCTCGAAGAAGGGGACAGGGAAATCTGGGGCCAACGTCCTGACTTTC; v_call: TRBV15; d_call: TRBD1; clone_size: few; j_call: TRBJ2-6
cdr3_aa: CASSHSGTGNSPLHF; cdr3_nt: TGTGCCAGCAGTCATTCGGGTACGGGGAATTCACCCCTCCACTTT; v_call: TRBV6-5; d_call: NA; clone_size: few; j_call: TRBJ1-6
cdr3_aa: CASSLNGNTEAFF; cdr3_nt: TGTGCCAGCAGCCTGAATGGGAACACTGAAGCTTTCTTT; v_call: TRBV7-2; d_call: NA; clone_size: NA; j_call: TRBJ1-1
cdr3_aa: CAISGHRDGYTF; cdr3_nt: TGTGCCATCAGTGGACACAGGGATGGCTACACCTTC; v_call: TRBV10-3; d_call: NA; clone_size: NA; j_call: TRBJ1-2
cdr3_aa: CASSPIFGGAETQYF; cdr3_nt: TGTGCCAGCAGCCCAATATTTGGGGGAGCAGAGACCCAGTACTTC; v_call: TRBV5-4; d_call: NA; clone_size: NA; j_call: TRBJ2-5
cdr3_aa: CASSPGLVQREQYF; cdr3_nt: TGTGCCAGCAGCCCGGGACTAGTACAACGCGAGCAGTACTTC; v_call: TRBV3-1; d_call: TRBD2; clone_size: NA; j_call: TRBJ2-7